Following are 24 T cell receptor beta chains from one sample sequenced in a study of shared clonotypes between healthy human individuals. Some clones are missing from TCRdb's copy, which holds only in-frame ones; the method was immunoSEQ multiplex PCR. The sample shows 2,500,000 or so clones, roughly nine tenths of them seen only once. Sequencing was done on a sample of naive CD4+ T cells sorted from blood. Subset: CD45RA+ positively selected. The source of these receptors is a man between 18 and 35 years old in good health.

The chain carries TRBV27 and TRBJ1-6; no reliable D call. The V gene lost 7 bases and the J gene lost 3 bases, with 7 bases spanning the gap. The CDR3 contains 13 residues. Germline V CDR1 and CDR2: MNHEY, SMNVEV (reference sequence). CDR3 in DNA: TGTGCCAGCACGGAGGGCTATAATTCACCCCTCCACTTT. Its protein product is CASTEGYNSPLHF.

Turning to this clone: Other DNA variants within this sample encode the same CDR3. The chain joins TRBV9 to TRBJ2-1; 9 nucleotides align to TRBD2. Germline V gene sequence: CDR1 SGDLS, CDR2 YYNGEE. The V gene end was trimmed by 0 bases and the J gene end by 4 bases; junction bases not matched to a gene: 5. CDR3 length: 16 amino acids. This chain's CDR3 is CASSVALAGTYNEQFF. CDR3 nucleotides: TGTGCCAGCAGCGTAGCCCTAGCGGGGACGTACAATGAGCAGTTCTTC.

V and J are TRBV6-6 and TRBJ2-6, with D tentatively TRBD2 (6 bases). Germline CDR1 and CDR2: MNHNY and SVGAGI (reference sequence). V was pared by 10 bases and J by 8 bases, with 18 bases between. The CDR3 is made up of 14 amino acids. The CDR3 loop is CATLEAGGTNVLTF. CDR3 sequence (DNA): TGTGCCACCTTAGAAGCCGGGGGAACCAACGTCCTGACTTTC.

V gene TRBV6-6 combines with J gene TRBJ1-6, with D tentatively TRBD1 (5 bases). Trimming left V 6 bases short and J 9 bases short, with 12 bases between. Germline V CDR1 and CDR2: MNHNY, SVGAGI (reference sequence). CDR3 length: 13 amino acids. CDR3 residues: CASSTTRVSPLHF. The CDR3 nucleotides read TGTGCCAGCAGCACGACCAGGGTTTCACCCCTCCACTTT.

This chain joins TRBV28 and TRBJ1-2, with 8 nucleotides matching TRBD1. Germline CDR1 is MDHEN and CDR2 is SYDVKM. This CDR3 has 14 amino acids. V was clipped by 6 bases and J by 9 bases; unmatched bases: 12. The CDR3 sequence is CASRLPTGGFSYTF. Written as DNA, the CDR3 is TGTGCCAGCAGACTCCCAACAGGGGGATTCAGCTACACCTTC.

The V call is TRBV19, the J call TRBJ2-3; TRBD1 agrees at 12 bases. Trimming took 3 bases from V and 6 from J; bases not matched to a gene: 4. The germline V gene encodes CDR1 LNHDA and CDR2 SQIVND (reference sequence). The CDR3 contains 15 residues. CDR3 loop: CASSMGQGAMDTQYF. The CDR3 DNA reads as TGTGCCAGTAGTATGGGACAGGGGGCCATGGATACGCAGTATTTT.

This clone was counted once. The chain employs TRBV30 and TRBJ2-1, with a weak D call TRBD2 (6 bases). This CDR3 contains 16 residues. The V end lost 2 bases, the J end lost 8 bases, and 22 bases lay between the germline ends. Germline CDR1 and CDR2: GTSNPN and SVGIG (reference sequence). CDR3 in amino acids: CAWSLSGTSGVHEQFF. As DNA, the CDR3 is TGTGCCTGGAGTCTCTCAGGGACTTCTGGCGTGCATGAGCAGTTCTTC.

The chain employs TRBV7-9 and TRBJ2-5; unclear D gene. Germline V lookup: CDR1 SEHNR, CDR2 FQNEAQ (reference sequence). V gave up 2 bases and J gave up 4 bases, with 11 bases separating them. The CDR3 has 14 amino acids. The CDR3 nucleotides are TGTGCCAGCAGCTTAAGAGTGGCCGGAGAGACCCAGTACTTC. Residues: CASSLRVAGETQYF.

As regards this clone: Within the sample, other DNA sequences also encode this same CDR3. The gene calls are TRBV19 and TRBJ1-1; 8 bases agree with TRBD1. Trimming removed 5 bases from V and 4 bases from J; junction bases left unmatched: 3. CDR3 length: 13 residues. Germline-derived CDR1 and CDR2 are LNHDA and SQIVND (reference sequence). The CDR3 DNA reads as TGTGCCAGTAGTGTGGACAGGGCCACTGAAGCTTTCTTT. Translating it yields CASSVDRATEAFF.

As to this clone: Other DNA sequences in this specimen translate into the identical CDR3. The genes are TRBV5-1 and TRBJ2-5; 10 bases are shared with TRBD1. The CDR3 extends over 13 amino acids. Germline CDR1 and CDR2: SGHRS and YFSETQ. V was clipped by 4 bases and J by 4 bases; unmatched bases: 1. The CDR3 sequence: CASSRDRGETQYF. DNA of the CDR3: TGCGCCAGCAGCCGGGACAGGGGAGAGACCCAGTACTTC. Drawing the rest from reference TRBV5-1 and TRBJ2-5, the complete variable domain is KAGVTQTPRYLIKTRGQQVTLSCSPISGHRSVSWYQQTPGQGLQFLFEYFSETQRNKGNFPGRFSGRQFSNSRSEMNVSTLELGDSALYLCASSRDRGETQYFGPGTRLLVL.

The chain recombines TRBV7-2 with TRBJ2-5; D remains ambiguous. V lost 0 bases to trimming and J lost 5 bases, with 7 bases between them. The CDR3 is made up of 13 amino acids. Germline lookup yields CDR1 SGHTA and CDR2 FQGNSA. CDR3 DNA: TGTGCCAGCAGCTTAGCGCATCTGGAGACCCAGTACTTC. This translates into CASSLAHLETQYF.

The V and J genes are TRBV4-3 and TRBJ2-5; D is possibly TRBD1 (6 bases). This CDR3 spans 15 amino acids. Between the trimmed V and J ends, which lost 3 bases and 5 bases, there was a span of 16 bases. Looked up from germline, CDR1 is LGHNA and CDR2 is YSLEER. The CDR3 loop reads CASSQVTGSQETQYF. The CDR3 bases are TGCGCCAGCAGCCAGGTAACAGGGAGTCAGGAGACCCAGTACTTC.

Details on this clone: Additional DNA sequences in this sample encode the identical CDR3. V usage is TRBV10-2 and J usage is TRBJ2-5; D is unclear. The V end was cut by 0 bases, the J end by 5 bases, with 4 bases between. CDR1 WSHSY and CDR2 SAAADI come from the germline V gene. The CDR3 contains 12 residues. Here the CDR3 DNA reads TGCGCCAGCAGTGAGTCGGGGGAGACCCAGTACTTC. Encoded protein: CASSESGETQYF.

This chain links TRBV5-8 with TRBJ2-2; 7 bases agree with TRBD1. Germline CDR1 and CDR2: SGHTS and YDEGEE. Losses at the gene ends were 4 bases for V and 1 base for J; bases not matched to a gene: 4. The CDR3 runs 15 residues. As DNA, the CDR3 is TGTGCCAGCAGCCTTCAGGGGGTGAACACCGGGGAGCTGTTTTTT. Encoded protein: CASSLQGVNTGELFF.

Turning to this clone: The identical CDR3 is also encoded by other nucleotide sequences in the sample. The CDR3 bases are TGTGCCAGCAGTGAGATTTCGCGGAATCAGCCCCAGCATTTT. Its protein product is CASSEISRNQPQHF. This chain joins TRBV6-1 and TRBJ1-5; D uncertain. V was clipped by 3 bases and J by 4 bases, with 10 bases between them. The CDR3 runs 14 residues. CDR1 and CDR2 from the germline V gene are MNHNS and SASEGT.

Turning to this clone: The sample carries other DNA sequences with the same CDR3. The chain is built from TRBV6-1 and TRBJ1-4, with 9 bases aligning to TRBD1. The junction had 6 bases not matched to a gene; V was cut back by 6 bases and J by 7 bases. The CDR3 is made up of 14 amino acids. Germline values: CDR1 MNHNS, CDR2 SASEGT. The CDR3 DNA is TGTGCCAGCAGGCCGGGACAGGGTTCTGAAAAACTGTTTTTT. It yields the protein CASRPGQGSEKLFF.

The rearrangement uses TRBV5-6 and TRBJ1-3; D is perhaps TRBD1 (6 bases). Trimming left V 5 bases short and J 4 bases short, with 13 bases between. Germline V gene sequence: CDR1 SGHDT, CDR2 YYEEEE. This CDR3 is 14 amino acids long. CDR3 sequence (DNA): TGTGCCAGCAGTGACAGGTACAAAGGAAACACCATATATTTT. This codes for CASSDRYKGNTIYF.

The chain is built from TRBV27 and TRBJ2-2, with D possibly being TRBD1 (5 bases). The CDR3 contains 14 residues. Germline assignment: CDR1 MNHEY and CDR2 SMNVEV (reference sequence). Between the trimmed V and J ends, which lost 5 bases and 1 base, there was a span of 8 bases. As DNA, the CDR3 is TGTGCCAGCAGTACCGGACAGAACACCGGGGAGCTGTTTTTT. It translates to CASSTGQNTGELFF.

V gene TRBV27 combines with J gene TRBJ2-5; the D gene is possibly TRBD2 (6 bases). V was cut by 6 bases and J by 4 bases, with 24 bases left in between. The CDR3 loop spans 17 amino acids. Germline V gene lookup returns CDR1 MNHEY and CDR2 SMNVEV (reference sequence). The CDR3, as DNA: TGTGCCAGCAGACCGACCTCTTGGGGGGATGAGGGAGAGACCCAGTACTTC. This translates into CASRPTSWGDEGETQYF.

The chain links TRBV28 to TRBJ2-5; D might be TRBD2 (7 bases). Germline CDR1 and CDR2: MDHEN and SYDVKM. V lost 7 bases and J 2 bases, leaving 23 bases between the germline ends. This CDR3 has 17 amino acids. For the CDR3, the DNA is TGTGCCAGCACCCCCCTTTGGGGGGGGGCGGAACAAGAGACCCAGTACTTC. Amino acid sequence: CASTPLWGGAEQETQYF.

The chain has TRBV11-3 and TRBJ2-1; D remains ambiguous. The V gene lost 5 bases and the J gene lost 7 bases, with 9 bases spanning the gap. This CDR3 spans 12 amino acids. The V gene's germline CDR1 is SGHNT and CDR2 YENEEA. CDR3 bases: TGTGCCAGCAGCCCAAATAAGAATGAGCAGTTCTTC. Protein sequence: CASSPNKNEQFF.

V and J are TRBV28 and TRBJ2-5; 9 bases line up with TRBD1. Germline lookup yields CDR1 MDHEN and CDR2 SYDVKM. The ends lost 5 bases at V and 4 bases at J; junction bases unmatched: 8. The CDR3 spans 15 residues. The CDR3 nucleotides read TGTGCCAGCAGTCAACAGGGACAGGGCGGAGAGACCCAGTACTTC. It translates to CASSQQGQGGETQYF.

This rearrangement joins TRBV5-1 to TRBJ2-5; 9 nucleotides align to TRBD2. The CDR3 loop spans 16 amino acids. J was trimmed by 4 bases and V by 6 bases; bases with no gene match: 13. Germline loops: CDR1 SGHRS, CDR2 YFSETQ. The CDR3 region is CASTSEGLAGSETQYF. CDR3 nucleotides: TGCGCCAGCACCTCGGAGGGCCTAGCGGGATCAGAGACCCAGTACTTC.

This sequence joins TRBV14 and TRBJ2-2; TRBD1 is a possible D gene (7 bases). Trimming shortened V by 1 base and J by 3 bases, and 12 bases separated the two germline ends. Germline CDR1 and CDR2: SGHDN and FVKESK. The CDR3 runs 16 residues. CDR3 sequence (DNA): TGTGCCAGCAGCCAAGGACAGGGCGGGGACACCGGGGAGCTGTTTTTT. It codes for CASSQGQGGDTGELFF.